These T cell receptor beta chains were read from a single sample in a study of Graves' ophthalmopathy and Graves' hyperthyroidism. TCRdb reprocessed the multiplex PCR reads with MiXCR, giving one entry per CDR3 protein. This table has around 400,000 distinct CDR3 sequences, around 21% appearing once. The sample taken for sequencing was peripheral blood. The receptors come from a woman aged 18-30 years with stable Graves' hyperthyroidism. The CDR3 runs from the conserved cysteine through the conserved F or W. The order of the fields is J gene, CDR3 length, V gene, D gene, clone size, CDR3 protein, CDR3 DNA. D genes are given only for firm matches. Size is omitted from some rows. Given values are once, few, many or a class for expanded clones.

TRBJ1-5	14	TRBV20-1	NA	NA	CSAREVLGAQPQHF	TGCAGTGCTAGAGAGGTATTGGGGGCGCAGCCCCAGCATTTT
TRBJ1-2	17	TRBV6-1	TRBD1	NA	CASSPFRGRKISYGYTF	TGTGCCAGCAGTCCCTTTAGGGGGCGGAAGATATCCTATGGCTACACCTTC
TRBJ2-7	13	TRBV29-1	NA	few	CSVKRGAGGEQYF	TGCAGCGTGAAACGAGGGGCGGGTGGCGAGCAGTACTTC
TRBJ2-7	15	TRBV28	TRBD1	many	CASSEPGQGGYEQYF	TGTGCCAGCAGTGAGCCGGGACAGGGGGGGTACGAGCAGTACTTC
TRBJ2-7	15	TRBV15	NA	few	CATSRDRLSSYEQYF	TGTGCCACCAGCAGAGATCGCTTGAGCTCCTACGAGCAGTACTTC
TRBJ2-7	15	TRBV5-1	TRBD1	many	CASSPGTGRSYEQYF	TGCGCCAGCAGCCCGGGGACAGGGCGCTCCTACGAGCAGTACTTC
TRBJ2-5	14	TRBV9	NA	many	CASSVGNRPGTQYF	TGTGCCAGCAGCGTAGGAAACAGGCCGGGAACCCAGTACTTC
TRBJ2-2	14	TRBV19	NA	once	CASSIGPNTGELFF	TGTGCCAGTAGTATAGGGCCGAACACCGGGGAGCTGTTTTTT
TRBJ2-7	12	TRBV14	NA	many	CASSTHGYEQYF	TGTGCCAGCAGCACCCATGGGTACGAGCAGTACTTC
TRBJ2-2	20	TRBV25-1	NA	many	CASSESGGEWSRGFPGELFF	TGTGCCAGCAGTGAATCGGGCGGGGAGTGGAGTAGGGGTTTTCCTGGGGAGCTGTTTTTT
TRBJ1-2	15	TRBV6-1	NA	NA	CASRPGTATNYGYTF	TGTGCCAGCAGACCGGGGACGGCTACTAACTATGGCTACACCTTC